Presented here are 32 T cell receptor beta chains from one specimen sequenced in a study of siplizumab effects on memory and regulatory T cells. The protocol was immunoSEQ multiplex PCR, while the TCRdb copy is restricted to in-frame clones and leaves out a portion. The sample holds around 100,000 clones; 94% are singletons and the top ten take about 1.2%. The specimen sequenced was non-Treg CD4+ T cells sorted from blood. The receptors shown here come from a human donor in good health.

The chain carries TRBV7-2 and TRBJ2-6; D possibly matches TRBD1 or TRBD2 (5 bases each). This CDR3 contains 16 residues. The V gene's germline CDR1 is SGHTA and CDR2 FQGNSA. The germline V and J ends were trimmed by 5 bases and 2 bases, with 13 bases remaining between them. CDR3 DNA sequence: TGTGCCAGCAGCCATCACGGGGCGCCTGGGGCCAACGTCCTGACTTTC. It codes for CASSHHGAPGANVLTF.

This chain uses TRBV19 with TRBJ2-3; D unresolved. CDR1 LNHDA and CDR2 SQIVND come from the germline V gene (reference sequence). V shed 3 bases and J shed 1 base, with 8 bases lying between them. This CDR3 is built from 14 residues. The CDR3 DNA follows: TGTGCCAGTAGTATCCGAAGGGGCACAGATACGCAGTATTTT. Protein sequence: CASSIRRGTDTQYF.

The V call is TRBV7-9, the J call TRBJ2-3, with D perhaps matching TRBD2 (5 bases). Trimming removed 2 bases at V and 2 bases at J, with 14 bases between. CDR3 length equals 16 residues. The germline V gene encodes CDR1 SEHNR and CDR2 FQNEAQ (reference sequence). Written as DNA, the CDR3 is TGTGCCAGCAGCTTACAACCAGCGGCTACCACAGATACGCAGTATTTT. Protein sequence: CASSLQPAATTDTQYF.

This chain links TRBV7-9 with TRBJ1-4; weak D call: TRBD1 (5 bases). With 6 bases removed from V and 7 bases from J, the gap between germline ends came to 12 bases. The length of the CDR3 is 13 residues. Germline-derived CDR1 and CDR2 are SEHNR and FQNEAQ (reference sequence). CDR3 region: CASRTGTREKLFF. CDR3 coding DNA: TGTGCCAGCAGGACTGGGACTCGTGAAAAACTGTTTTTT.

This clone has just one count. This chain uses TRBV7-6 with TRBJ2-1; D remains ambiguous. The CDR3 is made up of 12 amino acids. V was cut by 5 bases and J by 6 bases, with 8 bases left in between. CDR1 is SGHVS and CDR2 is FNYEAQ in the germline V gene. Here the CDR3 DNA reads TGTGCCAGCAGCGTTGGCGGCAATGAGCAGTTCTTC. Protein product: CASSVGGNEQFF.

The chain uses TRBV19 and TRBJ2-1, with D perhaps matching TRBD1 (5 bases). Germline V gene data show CDR1 as LNHDA and CDR2 as SQIVND (reference sequence). The CDR3 extends over 14 amino acids. V lost 3 bases and J lost 9, with 15 bases in between. In DNA form, the CDR3 reads TGTGCCAGTAGTATCGGTCAGGGTGCGGTTGAGCAGTTCTTC. Translating gives CASSIGQGAVEQFF.

V usage is TRBV14 and J usage is TRBJ2-3; D is uncertain. V was pared by 0 bases and J by 0 bases, with 7 bases between. CDR3 length: 15 amino acids. The germline gives CDR1 SGHDN, CDR2 FVKESK. DNA of the CDR3: TGTGCCAGCAGCCAAGATATTAGGAGCACAGATACGCAGTATTTT. Protein: CASSQDIRSTDTQYF. Complete variable domain (other parts from reference TRBV14 and TRBJ2-3): EAGVTQFPSHSVIEKGQTVTLRCDPISGHDNLYWYRRVMGKEIKFLLHFVKESKQDESGMPNNRFLAERTGGTYSTLKVQPAELEDSGVYFCASSQDIRSTDTQYFGPGTRLTVL.

V is TRBV9 and J is TRBJ1-1; 7 bases are shared with TRBD1. CDR1 is SGDLS and CDR2 is YYNGEE in the germline V gene. V lost 4 bases to trimming and J lost 2 bases; unmatched junction nucleotides: 8. There are 15 residues in the CDR3. CDR3 sequence (DNA): TGTGCCAGCAGCCCTCCCGGGACAGTTAACACTGAAGCTTTCTTT. Its protein is CASSPPGTVNTEAFF.

The chain links TRBV10-3 to TRBJ1-2; TRBD1 matches 9 bases. The ends lost 8 bases at V and 3 bases at J; junction bases unmatched: 13. This CDR3 has 16 residues. The V gene's germline CDR1 is ENHRY and CDR2 SYGVKD. DNA for the CDR3: TGTGCCATCGGAAAATTACCCACAGGGGGCGACTATGGCTACACCTTC. This translates into CAIGKLPTGGDYGYTF.

The chain combines TRBV11-2 with TRBJ2-3; D is perhaps TRBD2 (6 bases). The CDR3 runs 14 residues. Germline V gene data show CDR1 as SGHAT and CDR2 as FQNNGV. Deletions cut 3 bases from V and 2 bases from J, with 9 bases between. CDR3 coding DNA: TGTGCCAGCAGCTTGGCGGGAATCACAGATACGCAGTATTTT. Translating it yields CASSLAGITDTQYF.

The chain combines TRBV2 with TRBJ2-5, with D possibly matching TRBD2 (5 bases). The CDR3 consists of 12 residues. The V end lost 9 bases, the J end lost 3 bases, and 11 bases lay between the germline ends. The germline CDR1 and CDR2 sequences are SNHLY and FYNNEI. The CDR3 is CARSRAKETQYF. For the CDR3, the DNA is TGTGCCAGATCGAGGGCCAAAGAGACCCAGTACTTC.

V gene TRBV7-9 combines with J gene TRBJ1-1; TRBD1 agrees at 8 bases. Germline CDR1 reads SEHNR; CDR2 reads FQNEAQ (reference sequence). V dropped 5 bases and J dropped 5; count of bases not matched to a gene: 7. The length of the CDR3 is 14 residues. Written as DNA, the CDR3 is TGTGCCAGCAGCCCAGGGGGCGCGAGGACTGAAGCTTTCTTT. It translates to CASSPGGARTEAFF.

The chain joins TRBV18 to TRBJ1-1; weak D call: TRBD1 (6 bases). The CDR3 length is 16 residues. Trimming cost V 4 bases and J 3 bases, with 18 bases left between them. The germline gives CDR1 KGHSH, CDR2 LQKENI. CDR3 sequence: CASSRRQAAGDTEAFF. The CDR3 DNA reads as TGTGCCAGCTCACGACGACAGGCCGCGGGTGACACTGAAGCTTTCTTT.

The chain recombines TRBV6-5 with TRBJ1-5; D uncertain. The CDR3 extends over 15 amino acids. The germline gives CDR1 MNHEY, CDR2 SVGAGI. Trimming took 0 bases from V and 1 from J, leaving 7 bases between them. In DNA, the CDR3 is TGTGCCAGCAGTTACTCCCTGGGGAGCAATCAGCCCCAGCATTTT. Translating gives CASSYSLGSNQPQHF.

This sequence joins TRBV15 and TRBJ2-5; TRBD1 is a possible D gene (5 bases). The CDR3 length is 13 residues. CDR1 and CDR2 (germline): LNHNV, YYDKDF (reference sequence). Trimming removed 5 bases from V and 4 bases from J, with 11 bases in between. The CDR3 nucleotides read TGTGCCACCAGCGTAAGAAGGGGAGAGACCCAGTACTTC. This gives the protein CATSVRRGETQYF.

J is TRBJ2-7 and V is TRBV6-5; 10 bases are a match to TRBD1. The CDR3 consists of 15 residues. Per germline, CDR1 MNHEY and CDR2 SVGAGI. The trim removed 2 bases at V and 3 bases at J, leaving 4 bases unmatched. The CDR3 DNA is TGTGCCAGCAGTTACGGGACAGGGGTATACTACGAGCAGTACTTC. Translation gives CASSYGTGVYYEQYF.

The chain uses TRBV6-5 and TRBJ2-7; D is possibly TRBD2 (5 bases). Germline assignment: CDR1 MNHEY and CDR2 SVGAGI. V lost 9 bases to trimming and J lost 2 bases, with 11 bases between them. The CDR3 is 12 amino acids. The CDR3 sequence is CASRRYPYEQYF. Written as DNA, the CDR3 is TGTGCCAGTCGGAGGTATCCCTACGAGCAGTACTTC.

This chain links TRBV6-5 with TRBJ2-1; D gene uncertain. The CDR3 is made up of 11 amino acids. Germline CDR1 and CDR2: MNHEY and SVGAGI. V was pared by 6 bases and J by 8 bases, with 8 bases between. The CDR3 loop is CASSRRDEQFF. DNA for the CDR3: TGTGCCAGCAGCCGCCGGGATGAGCAGTTCTTC.

This clone came up once. The rearrangement links TRBV15 to TRBJ2-3; TRBD2 is a possible D gene (5 bases). Germline values: CDR1 LNHNV, CDR2 YYDKDF (reference sequence). The CDR3 is 12 amino acids. The ends were cut back, 8 bases at V and 3 bases at J, with 9 bases in the middle. This CDR3 is CATGERTDTQYF. The CDR3 DNA sequence: TGTGCCACCGGTGAGCGGACAGATACGCAGTATTTT.

This chain joins TRBV28 and TRBJ1-1, with 10 nucleotides matching TRBD1. The CDR3 consists of 16 residues. V lost 3 bases to trimming and J lost 0 bases; unmatched junction nucleotides: 4. CDR1 MDHEN and CDR2 SYDVKM come from the germline V gene. The CDR3 reads CASSLPGTGVNTEAFF. The CDR3 DNA follows: TGTGCCAGCAGTTTGCCCGGGACAGGGGTGAACACTGAAGCTTTCTTT.

The CDR3 sequence is CASSPAGNSLTGELFF. The DNA of the CDR3 is TGTGCCAGCAGTCCCGCCGGCAACTCCCTCACCGGGGAGCTGTTTTTT. The genes are TRBV7-8 and TRBJ2-2; D gene unclear. The ends were cut back, 6 bases at V and 4 bases at J, with 18 bases in the middle. This CDR3 has 16 amino acids. Germline V gives CDR1 SGHVS, CDR2 FQNEAQ. The full variable domain, its missing parts supplied by reference TRBV7-8 and TRBJ2-2, is GAGVSQSPRYKVAKRGQDVALRCDPISGHVSLFWYQQALGQGPEFLTYFQNEAQLDKSGLPSDRFFAERPEGSVSTLKIQRTQQEDSAVYLCASSPAGNSLTGELFFGEGSRLTVL.

V usage is TRBV5-1 and J usage is TRBJ2-2; D is possibly TRBD1 (6 bases). CDR1 and CDR2 from the germline V gene are SGHRS and YFSETQ. This CDR3 has 14 residues. V lost 4 bases, J lost 4 bases, and 11 bases lay in between. CDR3 region: CASSGDTPTGELFF. The DNA for the CDR3 is TGCGCCAGCAGCGGGGACACCCCCACCGGGGAGCTGTTTTTT.

J is TRBJ2-3 and V is TRBV19, with 10 bases identical to TRBD1. V shed 8 bases, J shed 5 bases, and the junction held 10 bases outside the gene matches. Germline-derived CDR1 and CDR2 are LNHDA and SQIVND (reference sequence). The CDR3 runs 15 residues. CDR3 DNA sequence: TGTGCCAGTGCAACCCCGGGACAGGGGAGAGATACGCAGTATTTT. Its protein is CASATPGQGRDTQYF.

This chain connects TRBV11-3 to TRBJ2-2; TRBD2 is a possible D gene (6 bases). Trimming removed 4 bases at V and 4 bases at J, with 16 bases between. The V gene's germline CDR1 is SGHNT and CDR2 YENEEA. There are 16 residues in the CDR3. CDR3 in amino acids: CASSSRANGGTGELFF. The CDR3 DNA reads TGTGCCAGCAGCTCAAGAGCGAACGGGGGCACCGGGGAGCTGTTTTTT.

This chain uses TRBV5-1 with TRBJ2-5; D call uncertain. Germline lookup yields CDR1 SGHRS and CDR2 YFSETQ. The CDR3 covers 14 residues. V lost 0 bases and J 2 bases, leaving 8 bases between the germline ends. The chain's CDR3 is CASSLVSGQETQYF. CDR3 in DNA: TGCGCCAGCAGCTTGGTTTCCGGACAAGAGACCCAGTACTTC.

The chain uses TRBV6-5 and TRBJ1-5; tentatively, D is TRBD1 (5 bases). Germline CDR1 reads MNHEY; CDR2 reads SVGAGI. V shed 2 bases and J shed 11 bases, with 16 bases lying between them. CDR3 length equals 14 residues. In DNA, the CDR3 is TGTGCCAGCAGTTACGGGGTTGGGGGGGAGGCCCAGCATTTT. This codes for CASSYGVGGEAQHF.

CDR3 sequence reads: CASSVGGNSYEQYF. The CDR3 DNA follows: TGTGCCAGCAGCGTCGGGGGTAACTCCTACGAGCAGTACTTC. The rearrangement joins TRBV7-2 to TRBJ2-7, with a possible D match to TRBD2 (6 bases). The germline gives CDR1 SGHTA, CDR2 FQGNSA. The CDR3 contains 14 residues. Between the trimmed V and J ends, which lost 5 bases and 0 bases, there was a span of 11 bases.

The V and J genes are TRBV11-3 and TRBJ2-5, with TRBD1 matching 7 bases. Looked up from germline, CDR1 is SGHNT and CDR2 is YENEEA. The CDR3 length is 15 residues. V dropped 1 base and J dropped 1; count of bases not matched to a gene: 3. CDR3 nucleotides: TGTGCCAGCAGCTTAGGAAGGGACAGCCAAGAGACCCAGTACTTC. This codes for CASSLGRDSQETQYF. The full variable domain, its missing parts supplied by reference TRBV11-3 and TRBJ2-5, is EAGVVQSPRYKIIEKKQPVAFWCNPISGHNTLYWYLQNLGQGPELLIRYENEEAVDDSQLPKDRFSAERLKGVDSTLKIQPAELGDSAVYLCASSLGRDSQETQYFGPGTRLLVL.

The V and J genes are TRBV7-3 and TRBJ1-1; possibly TRBD1 for D (5 bases). This CDR3 is built from 14 residues. Germline V lookup: CDR1 SGHTA, CDR2 FQGTGA. The germline V and J ends were trimmed by 5 bases and 1 base, with 11 bases remaining between them. The CDR3 is CASSPGPANTEAFF. CDR3 coding DNA: TGTGCCAGCAGCCCGGGACCGGCGAACACTGAAGCTTTCTTT.

This clone was detected once. The CDR3 loop is CASSPGPSSYEQYF. Here the CDR3 DNA reads TGTGCCAGCAGCCCCGGTCCGAGTTCCTACGAGCAGTACTTC. The rearrangement joins TRBV9 to TRBJ2-7; no reliable D call. The V gene lost 4 bases and the J gene lost 1 base, with 12 bases spanning the gap. The CDR3 is 14 residues long. The germline gives CDR1 SGDLS, CDR2 YYNGEE.

V usage is TRBV6-5 and J usage is TRBJ2-3, with TRBD2 matching 8 bases. This CDR3 has 16 residues. Germline trimming cut 0 bases from V and 0 bases from J; bases unmatched to any gene: 2. Looked up from germline, CDR1 is MNHEY and CDR2 is SVGAGI. CDR3 nucleotide sequence: TGTGCCAGCAGTTACTCGGCGGGAGGAAGCACAGATACGCAGTATTTT. Translating gives CASSYSAGGSTDTQYF.

The chain joins TRBV7-9 to TRBJ1-2, with 9 bases identical to TRBD1. The CDR3 sequence is 17 residues long. V was pared by 5 bases and J by 6 bases, with 16 bases of the junction left unmatched. Per germline, CDR1 SEHNR and CDR2 FQNEAQ (reference sequence). CDR3 nucleotides: TGTGCCAGCAGCATAGGCAGGGGACAGGGTAGCGGCGATGGCTACACCTTC. Its protein product is CASSIGRGQGSGDGYTF.